This TCR beta chain appears in the sequencing data of a study of CD8 T cells in Susac syndrome. Negative isolation yielded the CD8+ and CD4+ T cells, while FACS enriched the TEMRA cells. Germline V gives CDR1 KGHDR, CDR2 SFDVKD. Trimming removed 0 bases from V and 8 bases from J; junction bases left unmatched: 6. This CDR3 region has 15 residues. cDNA came from approximately 0.5 to 1 ug RNA primed by random hexamers. The method of amplification for TCR beta CDR3 was immunoSEQ multiplex PCR, covering 54 Vbeta and 13 Jbeta. One entry per CDR3 protein, called by TCRdb with MiXCR from the immunoSEQ multiplex PCR reads. The sample contains around 130,000 distinct CDR3 sequences, over 75% of which appear only once.

Material for sequencing was CD8+ T cells from PBMCs. This sequence was found in a human donor with multiple sclerosis. The rearrangement uses TRBV24-1 and TRBJ2-1, with TRBD2 matching over 7 bases. In nucleotides, the CDR3 is TGTGCCACCAGTGATTTGAGGGAGGGTAGTTATGAGCAGTTCTTC. It encodes CATSDLREGSYEQFF.